This record covers a single TCR beta chain. Its antigen is still unknown. The data were taken from a study of cytomegalovirus exposure and HLA in healthy donors. About the study: An analysis done earlier identified approximately 120 million unique TCR beta sequences from about 180 million T cells.

Germline V lookup: CDR1 PRHDT, CDR2 FYEKMQ (reference sequence). V was trimmed by 0 bases and J by 4 bases, leaving 9 bases between them. There are 14 residues in the CDR3. Study-wide points: Later genetic work tied a missense DCLRE1C variant to beta-chain V and J trimming.

PCR used 60 Vbeta primers and 13 Jbeta primers. This table comes from immunoSEQ multiplex PCR, and its TCRdb copy is limited to in-frame clones, with some not included. This sample has some 190,000 clones, with roughly 80% found just once. V usage is TRBV13 and J usage is TRBJ1-2; D gene ambiguous. The TCR comes from a man in his forties in good health and CMV-seronegative. The sample was PBMCs. The CDR3 sequence is CASSLGPGTYGYTF. The DNA for the CDR3 is TGTGCCAGCAGCTTAGGGCCGGGAACCTATGGCTACACCTTC.